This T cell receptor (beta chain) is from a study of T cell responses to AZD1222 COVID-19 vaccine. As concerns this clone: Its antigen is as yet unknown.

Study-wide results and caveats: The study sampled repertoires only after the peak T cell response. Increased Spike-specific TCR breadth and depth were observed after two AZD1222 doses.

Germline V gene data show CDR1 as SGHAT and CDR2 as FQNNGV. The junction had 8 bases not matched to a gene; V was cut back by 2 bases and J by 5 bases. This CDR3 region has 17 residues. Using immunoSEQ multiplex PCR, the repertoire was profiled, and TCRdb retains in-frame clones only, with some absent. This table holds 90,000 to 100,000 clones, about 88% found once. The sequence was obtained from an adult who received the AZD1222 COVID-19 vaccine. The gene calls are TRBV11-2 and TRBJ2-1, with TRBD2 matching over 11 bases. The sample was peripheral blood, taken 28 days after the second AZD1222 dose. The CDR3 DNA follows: TGTGCCAGCAGCTTACGGTGGACTAGCGGGCCCCACAATGAGCAGTTCTTC. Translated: CASSLRWTSGPHNEQFF.